Presented here are 28 T cell receptor beta chains from one specimen sequenced in a study of T cell changes during pregnancy in multiple sclerosis. TCRdb's copy holds only in-frame clones and misses some; the assay was immunoSEQ multiplex PCR. The sample has 74,000 or so clones, approximately 94% seen once. This sample comprised CD4+ T cells from peripheral blood mononuclear cells, obtained before pregnancy. Source of these receptors: a female donor with multiple sclerosis, enrolled in a pregnancy study.

This rearrangement joins TRBV2 to TRBJ2-7, with D hard to call. Germline values: CDR1 SNHLY, CDR2 FYNNEI. The V end lost 5 bases, the J end lost 8 bases, and 7 bases lay between the germline ends. The CDR3 consists of 10 residues. The CDR3 region has the DNA TGTGCCAGCAGTACCGAGAAGCAGTACTTC. Its protein product is CASSTEKQYF.

V gene TRBV2 combines with J gene TRBJ2-5; TRBD1 aligns across 12 bases. Germline V gene data show CDR1 as SNHLY and CDR2 as FYNNEI. The ends lost 5 bases at V and 5 bases at J; junction bases unmatched: 6. The CDR3 length is 15 residues. The CDR3 bases are TGTGCCAGCAGTATGGGGGACAGGGGGCTGGAGACCCAGTACTTC. As protein: CASSMGDRGLETQYF. The full variable domain, its missing parts supplied by reference TRBV2 and TRBJ2-5, is EPEVTQTPSHQVTQMGQEVILRCVPISNHLYFYWYRQILGQKVEFLVSFYNNEISEKSEIFDDQFSVERPDGSNFTLKIRSTKLEDSAMYFCASSMGDRGLETQYFGPGTRLLVL.

The chain has TRBV30 and TRBJ1-2; D is perhaps TRBD1 (6 bases). Trimming removed 5 bases from V and 8 bases from J, with 15 bases in between. This CDR3 has 12 amino acids. CDR1 is GTSNPN and CDR2 is SVGIG in the germline V gene (reference sequence). The CDR3 protein is CAWAQGPIGYTF. CDR3 nucleotide sequence: TGTGCCTGGGCACAGGGTCCTATCGGCTACACCTTC.

J is TRBJ2-1 and V is TRBV9; 10 bases map to TRBD1. Germline CDR1 SGDLS, CDR2 YYNGEE. V trimming: 3 bases; J trimming: 1 base; junction bases outside the gene matches: 1. The CDR3 has 15 residues. CDR3 loop: CASSGGQGSYNEQFF. CDR3 nucleotides: TGTGCCAGCAGCGGGGGACAGGGGTCCTACAATGAGCAGTTCTTC.

The chain uses TRBV5-1 and TRBJ2-1, with TRBD1 identical over 8 bases. V was pared by 3 bases and J by 0 bases, with 2 bases of the junction left unmatched. The CDR3 spans 15 residues. Per germline, CDR1 SGHRS and CDR2 YFSETQ. CDR3 protein: CASSSTGGSYNEQFF. The CDR3 DNA sequence: TGCGCCAGCAGCTCCACAGGGGGCTCCTACAATGAGCAGTTCTTC.

The chain is built from TRBV2 and TRBJ2-3, with TRBD2 matching 11 bases. CDR1 and CDR2 from the germline V gene are SNHLY and FYNNEI. The CDR3 has 14 residues. V gave up 8 bases and J gave up 1 base; unmatched junction bases: 2. The CDR3 here is CASLGLAGTDTQYF. The CDR3, as DNA: TGTGCCAGCCTGGGACTAGCGGGCACAGATACGCAGTATTTT.

The CDR3 coding sequence is TGTGCCAGCAGACCGACAAGAACTAACTATGGCTACACCTTC. It translates to CASRPTRTNYGYTF. This chain links TRBV2 with TRBJ1-2; no firm D call. Germline V CDR1 and CDR2: SNHLY, FYNNEI. V was clipped by 6 bases and J by 0 bases, with 11 bases between them. There are 14 residues in the CDR3.

The chain joins TRBV5-4 to TRBJ1-2; D is unclear. V was shortened by 3 bases and J by 7 bases, with 10 bases between the two germline ends. The CDR3 is 12 amino acids. CDR1 is SGHNT and CDR2 is YYREEE in the germline V gene (reference sequence). CDR3 coding DNA: TGTGCCAGCAGCTCTACGCTAGGTGGCTACACCTTC. It translates to CASSSTLGGYTF.

This chain uses TRBV2 with TRBJ1-1, with D perhaps matching TRBD1 (5 bases). Germline CDR1 and CDR2: SNHLY and FYNNEI. CDR3 length: 16 residues. The germline V and J ends were trimmed by 4 bases and 3 bases, with 18 bases remaining between them. The CDR3 loop is CASSGKAGPGDTEAFF. The CDR3 DNA reads TGTGCCAGCAGTGGGAAGGCGGGGCCGGGGGACACTGAAGCTTTCTTT.

The V and J genes are TRBV14 and TRBJ2-1; 7 nucleotides line up with TRBD1. CDR1 SGHDN and CDR2 FVKESK come from the germline V gene. This CDR3 comprises 16 residues. The J segment lost 6 bases and the V segment lost 3 bases, leaving 11 bases of the junction unmatched. The CDR3 bases are TGTGCCAGCAGCCAGGACCCGACAGGGACCCTCAATGAGCAGTTCTTC. Encoded protein: CASSQDPTGTLNEQFF. Combining the CDR3 with reference TRBV14 and TRBJ2-1 gives the whole variable domain EAGVTQFPSHSVIEKGQTVTLRCDPISGHDNLYWYRRVMGKEIKFLLHFVKESKQDESGMPNNRFLAERTGGTYSTLKVQPAELEDSGVYFCASSQDPTGTLNEQFFGPGTRLTVL.

This rearrangement joins TRBV19 to TRBJ1-4, with 7 bases identical to TRBD1. Germline CDR1 and CDR2: LNHDA and SQIVND (reference sequence). This CDR3 comprises 14 residues. V shed 10 bases and J 3 bases; nucleotides not matched to a gene: 8. CDR3 DNA sequence: TGTGCCACCACGTCTCAGGGGGCTAATGAAAAACTGTTTTTT. Translated, it gives CATTSQGANEKLFF.

This chain links TRBV19 with TRBJ2-3, with a weak D call TRBD2 (6 bases). V was shortened by 1 base and J by 4 bases, with 15 bases between the two germline ends. The CDR3 length is 16 residues. Germline values: CDR1 LNHDA, CDR2 SQIVND (reference sequence). CDR3 DNA sequence: TGTGCCAGTAGTATAGGACTAGTGGTTGGTTCAGATACGCAGTATTTT. It codes for CASSIGLVVGSDTQYF. Complete variable domain (other parts from reference TRBV19 and TRBJ2-3): DGGITQSPKYLFRKEGQNVTLSCEQNLNHDAMYWYRQDPGQGLRLIYYSQIVNDFQKGDIAEGYSVSREKKESFPLTVTSAQKNPTAFYLCASSIGLVVGSDTQYFGPGTRLTVL.

The chain is built from TRBV15 and TRBJ1-1, with a weak D call TRBD1 (6 bases). Trimming removed 0 bases from V and 3 bases from J, with 17 bases in between. The CDR3 loop spans 17 amino acids. CDR1 is LNHNV and CDR2 is YYDKDF in the germline V gene (reference sequence). The CDR3 nucleotides are TGTGCCACCAGCAGAGATAGGGGGGGCAGGGGAGACACTGAAGCTTTCTTT. Translation: CATSRDRGGRGDTEAFF.

The V call is TRBV18, the J call TRBJ2-7, with 12 bases aligning to TRBD2. This CDR3 has 20 amino acids. V dropped 3 bases and J dropped 2; count of bases not matched to a gene: 17. The germline V gene has CDR1 KGHSH and CDR2 LQKENI. CDR3 sequence reads: CASSPLSTSGSSPIPYEQYF. For the CDR3, the DNA is TGTGCCAGCTCACCCCTCTCGACTAGCGGGAGCTCACCAATCCCCTACGAGCAGTACTTC.

CDR3 sequence (DNA): TGTGCCAGCAGTGGGCAGGAGAACACTGAAGCTTTCTTT. Protein sequence: CASSGQENTEAFF. J is TRBJ1-1 and V is TRBV2; D remains ambiguous. Germline V CDR1 and CDR2: SNHLY, FYNNEI. Trimming removed 4 bases from V and 1 base from J, with 7 bases in between. This CDR3 has 13 amino acids. The variable domain in full, completed from reference TRBV2 and TRBJ1-1, reads EPEVTQTPSHQVTQMGQEVILRCVPISNHLYFYWYRQILGQKVEFLVSFYNNEISEKSEIFDDQFSVERPDGSNFTLKIRSTKLEDSAMYFCASSGQENTEAFFGQGTRLTVV.

V is TRBV28 and J is TRBJ2-3; 15 nucleotides match TRBD2. The CDR3 length is 15 residues. The germline V gene encodes CDR1 MDHEN and CDR2 SYDVKM. The trim removed 7 bases at V and 8 bases at J, leaving 7 bases unmatched. DNA of the CDR3: TGTGCCAGCACCACTGGACTAGCGGGAGGGGGTACGCAGTATTTT. Protein product: CASTTGLAGGGTQYF.

The chain employs TRBV6-1 and TRBJ2-7; D not certain. The CDR3 extends over 12 amino acids. Germline V gene data show CDR1 as MNHNS and CDR2 as SASEGT. V was clipped by 7 bases and J by 3 bases, with 10 bases between them. The DNA for the CDR3 is TGTGCCAGCAAGAACAGCATCTACGAGCAGTACTTC. This sequence encodes CASKNSIYEQYF.

This chain links TRBV4-2 with TRBJ1-2, with D tentatively TRBD1 (6 bases). Trimming removed 0 bases at V and 5 bases at J, with 16 bases between. There are 16 residues in the CDR3. Looked up from germline, CDR1 is LGHNA and CDR2 is YNFKEQ. The CDR3 here is CASSQDLVNREYGYTF. The CDR3 DNA follows: TGTGCCAGCAGCCAAGATCTGGTTAACAGGGAGTATGGCTACACCTTC.

The rearrangement uses TRBV20-1 and TRBJ2-1; perhaps TRBD2 as D (7 bases). CDR3 length: 11 amino acids. Germline CDR1 is DFQATT and CDR2 is SNEGSKA (reference sequence). V lost 5 bases to trimming and J lost 9 bases, with 11 bases between them. CDR3 in amino acids: CSAGRGGEQFF. CDR3 DNA: TGCAGTGCTGGTAGGGGGGGTGAGCAGTTCTTC.

The chain uses TRBV30 and TRBJ1-3, with 7 bases fitting TRBD1. V lost 1 base to trimming and J lost 0 bases; unmatched junction nucleotides: 6. Germline V CDR1 and CDR2: GTSNPN, SVGIG (reference sequence). CDR3 length equals 16 residues. The CDR3 spells CAWSGDSPDSGNTIYF. The CDR3 bases are TGTGCCTGGAGTGGGGACAGTCCAGACTCTGGAAACACCATATATTTT.

This chain links TRBV9 with TRBJ2-5, with 8 bases fitting TRBD1. The CDR3 runs 17 residues. Trimming took 4 bases from V and 4 from J; bases not matched to a gene: 15. The V gene's germline CDR1 is SGDLS and CDR2 YYNGEE. CDR3 DNA sequence: TGTGCCAGCAGCCCTCATGGTGCCGGGACAGGTACAGAGACCCAGTACTTC. It is translated as CASSPHGAGTGTETQYF.

The chain uses TRBV6-1 and TRBJ1-2; D call uncertain. The germline CDR1 and CDR2 sequences are MNHNS and SASEGT. Trimming removed 4 bases at V and 4 bases at J, with 13 bases between. This CDR3 is built from 14 residues. This CDR3 reads CASSGVGVSYGYTF. CDR3 bases: TGTGCCAGCAGTGGGGTGGGCGTCAGCTATGGCTACACCTTC.

This clone was seen a handful of times. This chain connects TRBV19 to TRBJ2-5; TRBD1 might be the D (6 bases). The CDR3 is 13 amino acids. The germline CDR1 and CDR2 sequences are LNHDA and SQIVND (reference sequence). V was pared by 5 bases and J by 3 bases, with 10 bases between. The CDR3 coding sequence is TGTGCCAGTAGTCCAAACAGGGAAGAGACCCAGTACTTC. This codes for CASSPNREETQYF.

J is TRBJ2-2 and V is TRBV19, with D uncertain. Trimming took 3 bases from V and 5 from J, leaving 16 bases between them. Germline V gene data show CDR1 as LNHDA and CDR2 as SQIVND (reference sequence). This CDR3 has 16 amino acids. For the CDR3, the DNA is TGTGCCAGTAGTATCGGCAGGCTACCCGGTACCGGGGAGCTGTTTTTT. Its protein product is CASSIGRLPGTGELFF.

The V call is TRBV7-2, the J call TRBJ1-2; 8 bases match TRBD1. V dropped 4 bases and J dropped 2; count of bases not matched to a gene: 12. The length of the CDR3 is 17 residues. Germline V gives CDR1 SGHTA, CDR2 FQGNSA. CDR3 sequence: CASSSDRVVQRNYGYTF. The CDR3 region has the DNA TGTGCCAGCAGCTCGGACAGGGTGGTCCAGCGGAACTATGGCTACACCTTC.

In this sample, this clone turned up a few times. The rearrangement links TRBV18 to TRBJ2-7, with D uncertain. V was trimmed by 3 bases and J by 3 bases, leaving 6 bases between them. Germline lookup yields CDR1 KGHSH and CDR2 LQKENI. This CDR3 region has 12 residues. The DNA of the CDR3 is TGTGCCAGCTCACCGCACAGCTACGAGCAGTACTTC. This gives the protein CASSPHSYEQYF.

The chain employs TRBV19 and TRBJ2-5; 10 bases align to TRBD1. The CDR3 length is 15 residues. V gave up 6 bases and J gave up 0 bases; unmatched junction bases: 4. CDR1 is LNHDA and CDR2 is SQIVND in the germline V gene (reference sequence). CDR3 protein: CASSTGTGDQETQYF. CDR3 sequence (DNA): TGTGCCAGTAGCACCGGGACAGGGGACCAAGAGACCCAGTACTTC.

The CDR3, as DNA: TGCGCCAGCAGCTCCCGGACAGGGGCGGCCACCGGGGAGCTGTTTTTT. This codes for CASSSRTGAATGELFF. This rearrangement joins TRBV5-1 to TRBJ2-2, with 9 positions matching TRBD1. Germline-derived CDR1 and CDR2 are SGHRS and YFSETQ. The ends lost 3 bases at V and 4 bases at J; junction bases unmatched: 7. The CDR3 spans 16 residues.